The entry below describes one TCR beta chain. Its target is unknown. This CDR3 is built from 10 residues. Deletions cut 7 bases from V and 5 bases from J, with 8 bases between. Germline V gene sequence: CDR1 DFQATT, CDR2 SNEGSKA (reference sequence). The data were taken from a study of CD8+CD57+ T cells in acquired aplastic anemia. Background on the study: Average DNA yield from sorted CD4+ and CD8+ cells was approximately 3.2 ug.

Individuals selected for sequencing had exhibited CD8+CD57+ cell expansion on flow cytometry. Genomic DNA served as template for TCR beta VDJ and CDR3 profiling. MiXCR was run by TCRdb on the reads, yielding one entry per CDR3 protein. The repertoire consists of 95,000 to 150,000 distinct CDR3 sequences, with 45% to 60% occurring once and the leading ten covering about 31%. Study-wide points: Roughly 28 was the count of CD8+ CDR3 sequences that patients shared with controls. Patients showed no significant difference from controls in CD8+ Simpson's diversity.

The clonotype comes from a human donor with aplastic anemia. The rearrangement links TRBV20-1 to TRBJ1-2; no definite D call. Sequenced input: sorted CD4+, CD8+, or CD8+CD57+ T cells (not recorded which) from PBMCs. This CDR3 is CSVQIYGYTF. Here the CDR3 DNA reads TGCAGTGTTCAGATATATGGCTACACCTTC.